This TCR beta chain comes out of a study of human T cells and chemical hapten exposure. Overall study findings and caveats: DPC sensitization did not alter TCRs above 1 in 1000 frequency. Relative to control repertoires, expanded TCRs gave rise to significantly more large CDR3 similarity clusters.

CDR1 is SGDLS and CDR2 is YYNGEE in the germline V gene. The CDR3 contains 14 residues. With 0 bases removed from V and 1 base from J, the gap between germline ends came to 8 bases. The time point denotes: pre-sensitization, week 0. Treatment denoted: therapeutic diphenylcyclopropenone sensitization with weekly scalp DPC. Extraction yielded total RNA from whole blood (unfractionated). TCRdb processed the RACE reads anew with MiXCR; each CDR3 protein has one entry. Here the sample spans approximately 400,000 distinct CDR3 sequences, around 5.5% being singletons. This clonotype was counted at least ten times. The antigen is not known.

The sequence was collected from a woman aged 45-65 years with alopecia areata. Some clones in this sample may be carry-over from other donors' samples. The material sequenced was whole blood, taken in connection with sensitization to the hapten diphenylcyclopropenone (DPC). This rearrangement joins TRBV9 to TRBJ2-7; maybe TRBD1 (5 bases). CDR3 in amino acids: CASSVADSSYEQYF. In nucleotides, the CDR3 is TGTGCCAGCAGCGTAGCAGACAGTTCCTACGAGCAGTACTTC.